This T cell receptor (beta chain) was sequenced during a study of blood T cell repertoires in COVID-19. On the study more broadly: Sources were T cells, B-cell-depleted T cells, or PBMCs; the material itself was cDNA or gDNA.

Original methodology: Amplification with reference gene primers provided the estimates of nucleated cell counts. The assay was immunoSEQ multiplex PCR, and TCRdb's table has in-frame clones only and misses some. The V and J calls and clone size come from that table; D and trimming were worked out from the DNA. This table holds almost 250,000 clones, 70% to 90% found once. Recovered participants had two consecutive negative NP/OP PCR tests, healthcare professional clearance, or symptom resolution. Germline V gene lookup returns CDR1 MGHDK and CDR2 SYGVNS. The CDR3 has 12 residues. Trimming took 8 bases from V and 3 from J, leaving 9 bases between them.

The sequence derives from a woman between 45 and 65 years old who had recovered from COVID-19. The sample comprised PBMCs or T cells enriched from blood (not recorded which). This chain connects TRBV25-1 to TRBJ2-3, with unresolved D. CDR3 nucleotides: TGTGCCAGCGCCACCCAGACAGATACGCAGTATTTT. It encodes CASATQTDTQYF.